Below are 30 T cell receptor beta chains sequenced from a single sample in a study of early T cells in non-severe SARS-CoV-2 infection (dated by TCRdb to the early 2020s). The method was 5' RACE. The sequencing machine was a NextSeq 500. TCRdb handled the public reads itself, with Q25 trimming in fastp and clone calling in MiXCR, and kept productive beta chains. Duplicate CDR3 protein sequences are folded into a single record with the most common DNA and genes. This sample has roughly 52,000 distinct CDR3 sequences in its table, and roughly 8% of those were observed once. The ten top clones hold 9.4% of the sample. The sequenced material came from whole blood. These TCRs come from an adult who was a healthcare worker with PCR-confirmed SARS-CoV-2 infection or an uninfected control (not recorded which).

This clonotype was picked up many times. The gene calls are TRBV29-1 and TRBJ1-6; 9 bases map to TRBD1. The V gene's germline CDR1 is SQVTM and CDR2 ANQGSEA. V lost 5 bases to trimming and J lost 0 bases; unmatched junction nucleotides: 8. The CDR3 runs 17 residues. DNA of the CDR3: TGCAGCGTTCCCGGGACAGGGAGGCCCTCCTATAATTCACCCCTCCACTTT. As protein: CSVPGTGRPSYNSPLHF.

This clonotype was observed a few times. V and J are TRBV21-1 and TRBJ2-2; no DNA check was done on the table's D call, TRBD1. TRBV21-1 is a known pseudogene. This CDR3 is 16 amino acids long. CDR3 in amino acids: CASSKMRSGTSGELFF. The CDR3 DNA follows: TGTGCCAGCAGCAAAATGAGGTCCGGGACGTCCGGGGAGCTGTTTTTT.

The V call is TRBV15, the J call TRBJ1-5, with D perhaps TRBD1 (5 bases). This CDR3 has 16 amino acids. CDR1 is LNHNV, CDR2 YYDKDF, per germline (reference sequence). The ends were cut back, 0 bases at V and 6 bases at J, with 15 bases in the middle. CDR3 DNA sequence: TGTGCCACCAGCAGAGATCGGAAACAGGTCAGTCAGCCCCAGCATTTT. It translates to CATSRDRKQVSQPQHF.

This clonotype was found many times. V and J are TRBV20-1 and TRBJ2-7; the match to TRBD1 covers 9 bases. Trimming at V came to 5 bases and at J to 3 bases, leaving 5 bases not matched to a gene. The CDR3 is 13 residues long. Germline assignment: CDR1 DFQATT and CDR2 SNEGSKA (reference sequence). The CDR3 loop reads CSAAPGQGYEQYF. CDR3 coding DNA: TGCAGTGCTGCCCCGGGACAGGGCTACGAGCAGTACTTC.

This clonotype was seen more than once but under ten times. This sequence joins TRBV20-1 and TRBJ2-1, with 9 bases aligning to TRBD2. The J segment lost 11 bases and the V segment lost 0 bases, leaving 11 bases of the junction unmatched. The CDR3 runs 15 residues. CDR1 is DFQATT and CDR2 is SNEGSKA in the germline V gene (reference sequence). The CDR3 reads CSARELAGPGYKQFF. The CDR3 nucleotides are TGCAGTGCTAGAGAACTAGCGGGCCCTGGCTATAAGCAGTTCTTC.

The chain uses TRBV7-8 and TRBJ2-1; 11 nucleotides align to TRBD2. Germline CDR1 reads SGHVS; CDR2 reads FQNEAQ. V lost 5 bases to trimming and J lost 8 bases; unmatched junction nucleotides: 8. The CDR3 loop spans 15 amino acids. The CDR3 protein is CASSTSSGRSDEQFF. Here the CDR3 DNA reads TGTGCCAGCAGCACCTCTAGCGGGAGGAGCGATGAGCAGTTCTTC.

This clonotype was detected many times. The chain couples TRBV4-1 to TRBJ2-7, with 11 positions matching TRBD2. V lost 3 bases and J lost 4; bases outside the gene matches: 8. The CDR3 has 16 residues. Germline V CDR1 and CDR2: MGHRA, YSYEKL. The CDR3 DNA reads TGCGCCAGCAGCCAGGCTTCGGGACTAGCGGTTTACGAGCAGTACTTC. Residues: CASSQASGLAVYEQYF.

Worth noting for this clonotype: A clone one base away is much larger, so this may be a read error. The V and J genes are TRBV6-2 or TRBV6-3 and TRBJ2-5, with D unresolved. CDR1 is MNHEY, CDR2 SVGEGT, per germline. V lost 5 bases and J 3 bases, leaving 13 bases between the germline ends. This CDR3 comprises 14 residues. CDR3: CASSPLVYKETQYF. DNA for the CDR3: TGTGCCAGCAGTCCCTTGGTCTATAAAGAGACCCAGTACTTC.

This clonotype was observed many times. The chain uses TRBV20-1 and TRBJ2-5; 9 bases line up with TRBD1. The CDR3 is 15 residues long. Germline V lookup: CDR1 DFQATT, CDR2 SNEGSKA (reference sequence). J lost 5 bases, V lost 6 bases, and 13 bases had no gene match. CDR3 loop: CSAPTGGRVMETQYF. The CDR3 bases are TGCAGTGCCCCTACAGGGGGCAGGGTGATGGAGACCCAGTACTTC.

This chain links TRBV7-6 with TRBJ2-7, with D unresolved. There are 14 residues in the CDR3. Germline V CDR1 and CDR2: SGHVS, FNYEAQ. V shed 2 bases and J shed 4 bases, with 12 bases lying between them. CDR3 nucleotides: TGTGCCAGCAGCTTAACACCGGACGGTTACGAGCAGTACTTC. It codes for CASSLTPDGYEQYF.

This clonotype was counted a few times. V is TRBV7-2 and J is TRBJ2-1; D unclear. CDR3 length equals 13 residues. V dropped 2 bases and J dropped 7 bases, with 9 bases sitting between them. CDR1 is SGHTA and CDR2 is FQGNSA in the germline V gene. The DNA of the CDR3 is TGTGCCAGCAGCTTATGGGAATGGAATGAGCAGTTCTTC. Encoded protein: CASSLWEWNEQFF.

The chain links TRBV4-2 to TRBJ2-2; possibly TRBD1 or TRBD2 for D (7 bases each). This CDR3 has 16 residues. CDR1 is LGHNA and CDR2 is YNFKEQ in the germline V gene. V shed 4 bases and J shed 4 bases, with 16 bases lying between them. Here the CDR3 reads CASSPGQGGPTGELFF. CDR3 nucleotides: TGTGCCAGCAGCCCGGGCCAGGGGGGGCCCACCGGGGAGCTGTTTTTT.

This clonotype has ten or more counts. The chain links TRBV25-1 to TRBJ1-2; maybe TRBD1 (6 bases). Germline V CDR1 and CDR2: MGHDK, SYGVNS. The CDR3 loop spans 14 amino acids. V lost 2 bases to trimming and J lost 4 bases, with 11 bases between them. CDR3 sequence (DNA): TGTGCCAGCAGTGAACTGGGGGGCGTCTATGGCTACACCTTC. It is translated as CASSELGGVYGYTF.

This clonotype was detected many times. V is TRBV12-5 and J is TRBJ1-1; tentative D call: TRBD1 (6 bases). The germline gives CDR1 LGHNT, CDR2 FRNRAP. This CDR3 region has 13 residues. The ends were cut back, 7 bases at V and 10 bases at J, with 19 bases in the middle. CDR3 DNA: TGTGCTAGTGCCCCGGGGGGGGCATTGACAGCTTTCTTT. This encodes CASAPGGALTAFF.

This clonotype was recorded at least ten times. The CDR3 sequence: CASSLGMNTEAFF. Written as DNA, the CDR3 is TGTGCCAGCAGTTTAGGAATGAACACTGAAGCTTTCTTT. The chain combines TRBV12-3 or TRBV12-4 with TRBJ1-1; D ambiguous. V shed 1 base and J shed 0 bases, with 3 bases lying between them. The CDR3 contains 13 residues.

This clonotype appeared a few times. The J gene is TRBJ2-2, the V gene TRBV28; maybe TRBD1 (6 bases). The CDR3 runs 15 residues. The V end lost 2 bases, the J end lost 6 bases, and 13 bases lay between the germline ends. Germline CDR1 is MDHEN and CDR2 is SYDVKM. The CDR3 DNA reads as TGTGCCAGCAGTTTACAGGGGACCGTCTCCGGGGAGCTGTTTTTT. Its translation is CASSLQGTVSGELFF.

The sample holds a few counts of this clonotype. The chain combines TRBV5-1 with TRBJ1-2; 8 nucleotides agree with TRBD1. CDR3 length: 14 residues. Germline V gene data show CDR1 as SGHRS and CDR2 as YFSETQ. V lost 3 bases and J lost 4; bases outside the gene matches: 5. CDR3 residues: CASSSTGDFYGYTF. CDR3 nucleotide sequence: TGCGCCAGCAGCTCGACAGGGGACTTCTATGGCTACACCTTC.

This clonotype was seen many times. The rearrangement links TRBV5-4 to TRBJ2-7; D is possibly TRBD2 (5 bases). Germline assignment: CDR1 SGHNT and CDR2 YYREEE (reference sequence). The germline V and J ends were trimmed by 4 bases and 5 bases, with 10 bases remaining between them. The CDR3 is 12 residues long. CDR3 amino acids: CASSPVGDEQYF. CDR3 nucleotides: TGTGCCAGCAGCCCAGTCGGGGACGAGCAGTACTTC. Looking up the rest from reference TRBV5-4 and TRBJ2-7 gives the full variable domain: ETGVTQSPTHLIKTRGQQVTLRCSSQSGHNTVSWYQQALGQGPQFIFQYYREEENGRGNFPPRFSGLQFPNYSSELNVNALELDDSALYLCASSPVGDEQYFGPGTRLTVT.

The V gene is TRBV12-3 or TRBV12-4, the J gene TRBJ2-7; 8 nucleotides align to TRBD2. This CDR3 contains 14 residues. The J segment lost 0 bases and the V segment lost 6 bases, leaving 4 bases of the junction unmatched. The CDR3 region is CASRASGLSYEQYF. For the CDR3, the DNA is TGTGCCAGCAGGGCTAGCGGGCTCTCCTACGAGCAGTACTTC.

This clonotype was recorded a few times. The chain couples TRBV7-9 to TRBJ2-5, with 8 nucleotides matching TRBD2. CDR1 and CDR2 (germline): SEHNR, FQNEAQ (reference sequence). The trim removed 1 base at V and 0 bases at J, leaving 10 bases unmatched. The CDR3 runs to 18 residues. The chain's CDR3 is CASSLEWASGSDQETQYF. CDR3 nucleotide sequence: TGTGCCAGCAGCTTAGAATGGGCTAGCGGGTCCGACCAAGAGACCCAGTACTTC.

The sample holds a few counts of this clonotype. The chain recombines TRBV29-1 with TRBJ2-5; maybe TRBD2 (5 bases). CDR3 length equals 13 residues. The ends were cut back, 3 bases at V and 5 bases at J, with 13 bases in the middle. Germline V gives CDR1 SQVTM, CDR2 ANQGSEA. CDR3 nucleotide sequence: TGCAGCGTTGACGGACTGGAAGTGGAGACCCAGTACTTC. It codes for CSVDGLEVETQYF.

This clonotype was detected ten times or more. The gene calls are TRBV20-1 and TRBJ1-4, with D possibly being TRBD1 (5 bases). Trimming stripped 6 bases from V and 5 bases from J, with 16 bases between. The length of the CDR3 is 14 residues. Germline V CDR1 and CDR2: DFQATT, SNEGSKA (reference sequence). DNA for the CDR3: TGCAGTGCGGGGGAACTAGAGGGCAATGAAAAACTGTTTTTT. Residues: CSAGELEGNEKLFF.

V gene TRBV5-1 combines with J gene TRBJ1-2, with 8 bases fitting TRBD1. Germline values: CDR1 SGHRS, CDR2 YFSETQ. This CDR3 has 14 amino acids. V lost 3 bases, J lost 6 bases, and 7 bases stayed unmatched. The CDR3 sequence: CASSSDRGRNGYTF. In DNA, the CDR3 is TGCGCCAGCAGCTCTGACAGGGGAAGAAATGGCTACACCTTC.

V and J are TRBV12-3 or TRBV12-4 and TRBJ1-1; tentatively, D is TRBD1 (6 bases). V was cut by 1 base and J by 4 bases, with 10 bases left in between. This CDR3 has 14 amino acids. The CDR3 coding sequence is TGTGCCAGCAGTTTAGGACAGGAGGTCACTGAAGCTTTCTTT. Translation: CASSLGQEVTEAFF.

This clonotype was detected only a few times. V usage is TRBV12-3 or TRBV12-4 and J usage is TRBJ2-3; 8 bases align to TRBD1. The CDR3 totals 14 residues. The trim removed 4 bases at V and 6 bases at J, leaving 6 bases unmatched. In DNA form, the CDR3 reads TGTGCCAGCAGTTCCGACAGGGGTTCGGATACGCAGTATTTT. This codes for CASSSDRGSDTQYF.

This clonotype has a count of ten or more. This chain joins TRBV28 and TRBJ1-6, with D maybe TRBD1 (5 bases). CDR1 and CDR2 from the germline V gene are MDHEN and SYDVKM. This CDR3 is built from 13 residues. V lost 5 bases, J lost 8 bases, and 10 bases lay in between. The CDR3 coding sequence is TGTGCCAGCAGTGGACAAGCCTATTCACCCCTCCACTTT. Amino acid sequence: CASSGQAYSPLHF.

This clonotype has a handful of counts. The chain recombines TRBV30 with TRBJ1-2; 8 bases are a match to TRBD1. Germline lookup yields CDR1 GTSNPN and CDR2 SVGIG (reference sequence). The length of the CDR3 is 13 residues. The V gene end was trimmed by 3 bases and the J gene end by 2 bases; junction bases not matched to a gene: 2. CDR3 sequence (DNA): TGTGCCTGGAGCCCAGGGGGCAACTATGGCTACACCTTC. It yields the protein CAWSPGGNYGYTF.

This clonotype has a handful of counts. The chain has TRBV19 and TRBJ2-1; either TRBD1 or TRBD2 may supply D (5 bases each). V was cut by 0 bases and J by 7 bases, with 10 bases left in between. The CDR3 loop spans 14 amino acids. Germline CDR1 reads LNHDA; CDR2 reads SQIVND (reference sequence). The CDR3 protein is CASSIEDWTNEQFF. CDR3 sequence (DNA): TGTGCCAGTAGTATAGAGGACTGGACAAATGAGCAGTTCTTC.

This clonotype was detected ten times or more. CDR3 loop: CATSRDELETQYF. CDR3 nucleotides: TGTGCCACCAGCAGAGATGAGTTAGAGACCCAGTACTTC. The chain combines TRBV15 with TRBJ2-5, with D hard to call. The CDR3 consists of 13 residues. CDR1 and CDR2 (germline): LNHNV, YYDKDF (reference sequence). V shed 0 bases and J shed 4 bases, with 6 bases lying between them.

The sample holds many counts of this clonotype. The chain carries TRBV12-3 or TRBV12-4 and TRBJ1-1; tentatively, D is TRBD1 (5 bases). This CDR3 region has 14 residues. With 6 bases removed from V and 4 bases from J, the gap between germline ends came to 15 bases. CDR3 residues: CASSRQSGITEAFF. Written as DNA, the CDR3 is TGTGCCAGCAGCCGACAGAGTGGTATCACTGAAGCTTTCTTT.